The 18 T cell receptor beta chains presented below share a single source sample, sequenced in a study of post-analysis software for immune sequencing data. The library was made from cDNA and included unique molecular identifiers. MiXCR was run by TCRdb on the PCR reads, yielding one entry per CDR3 protein. The sample includes some 500,000 distinct CDR3 sequences, around 40% seen only once; the top ten take 9.5% to 13%. Their cognate antigens are unknown. Study-level points and caveats: When patients were compared with controls, 4 or 5 TRBV segments were more frequent, TRBV5-6, TRBV5-1 and TRBV20-1 among them.

The sample comprised blood. The receptors stem from a girl under 18 with multiple sclerosis.

This clonotype was picked up a small number of times. V and J are TRBV6-1 and TRBJ1-1; possible D gene TRBD1, 5 bases. Germline V CDR1 and CDR2: MNHNS, SASEGT. The CDR3 spans 14 residues. Deletions cut 1 base from V and 5 bases from J, with 11 bases between. CDR3 amino acids: CASSEGWGGTEAFF. The CDR3 DNA is TGTGCCAGCAGTGAAGGCTGGGGGGGTACTGAAGCTTTCTTT.

The rearrangement joins TRBV9 to TRBJ2-4; D remains unclear. The CDR3 sequence is 15 residues long. Trimming shortened V by 0 bases and J by 0 bases, and 7 bases separated the two germline ends. The germline CDR1 and CDR2 sequences are SGDLS and YYNGEE. CDR3 sequence (DNA): TGTGCCAGCAGCGTAGATCTCCTAGCCAAAAACATTCAGTACTTC. Encoded protein: CASSVDLLAKNIQYF.

This clonotype was observed a few times. The rearrangement joins TRBV4-2 to TRBJ2-1; either TRBD1 or TRBD2 may fit D (5 bases each). The CDR3 has 15 residues. Germline CDR1 and CDR2: LGHNA and YNFKEQ. V lost 3 bases and J lost 7, with 16 bases in between. CDR3 sequence: CASSQGPDGTNEQFF. CDR3 coding DNA: TGTGCCAGCAGCCAGGGACCGGACGGAACAAATGAGCAGTTCTTC.

The sample holds a few counts of this clonotype. The rearrangement joins TRBV29-1 to TRBJ2-7; D gene unclear. This CDR3 region has 14 residues. Germline assignment: CDR1 SQVTM and CDR2 ANQGSEA. V was cut by 6 bases and J by 2 bases, with 17 bases left in between. Written as DNA, the CDR3 is TGCAGCGTCATTAAGGGCGATGTCCCCTACGAGCAGTACTTC. Translating gives CSVIKGDVPYEQYF.

This clonotype occurred once. The rearrangement uses TRBV5-1 and TRBJ2-1; D is possibly TRBD2 (6 bases). Germline CDR1 and CDR2: SGHRS and YFSETQ. This CDR3 is built from 14 residues. The V and J ends lost 2 bases and 8 bases respectively, with 14 bases between them. The CDR3 sequence is CASSFDHGSYEQFF. The CDR3 nucleotides read TGCGCCAGCAGCTTTGACCACGGGAGTTATGAGCAGTTCTTC.

As concerns this clonotype: One end of the junction does not line up with germline, which may come from a read error. The chain is built from TRBV29-1 and TRBJ2-1, with unresolved D. The germline V gene has CDR1 SQVTM and CDR2 ANQGSEA. The CDR3 is 13 residues long. The CDR3 sequence is CSVEWVGDNERFF. Written as DNA, the CDR3 is TGCAGCGTTGAGTGGGTAGGAGACAATGAGCGGTTCTTC.

V gene TRBV27 combines with J gene TRBJ2-3; D is unresolved. There are 13 residues in the CDR3. Germline V gene data show CDR1 as MNHEY and CDR2 as SMNVEV (reference sequence). V gave up 7 bases and J gave up 0 bases, with 8 bases separating them. Written as DNA, the CDR3 is TGTGCCAGCATGACTGCTAGCACAGATACGCAGTATTTT. Translation gives CASMTASTDTQYF.

V is TRBV6-5 and J is TRBJ1-1, with D tentatively TRBD1 (5 bases). Looked up from germline, CDR1 is MNHEY and CDR2 is SVGAGI. The V and J ends lost 2 bases and 0 bases respectively, with 10 bases between them. The CDR3 runs to 15 residues. The CDR3: CASSYRGTLNTEAFF. CDR3 sequence (DNA): TGTGCCAGCAGTTACCGGGGGACCCTGAACACTGAAGCTTTCTTT.

The chain combines TRBV20-1 with TRBJ1-6, with no clear D. This CDR3 region has 15 residues. Germline values: CDR1 DFQATT, CDR2 SNEGSKA (reference sequence). The germline V and J ends were trimmed by 1 base and 11 bases, with 18 bases remaining between them. CDR3 in DNA: TGCAGTGCTAGAGCCCAAACAGTATCGAATACACCCCTCCACTTT. Protein product: CSARAQTVSNTPLHF.

The V gene is TRBV12-3 or TRBV12-4, the J gene TRBJ2-5, with D perhaps TRBD2 (6 bases). V was clipped by 3 bases and J by 3 bases, with 11 bases between them. This CDR3 region has 14 residues. CDR3 sequence (DNA): TGTGCCAGCAGTTTCATACGGACTAAAGAGACCCAGTACTTC. Residues: CASSFIRTKETQYF.

The chain carries TRBV5-1 and TRBJ2-7, with a possible D match to TRBD2 (6 bases). V dropped 3 bases and J dropped 0 bases, with 13 bases sitting between them. CDR3 length: 15 amino acids. In germline, CDR1 is SGHRS, CDR2 YFSETQ. CDR3 loop: CASSSGLLSSYEQYF. CDR3 coding DNA: TGCGCCAGCAGCTCGGGACTTCTGAGCTCCTACGAGCAGTACTTC.

The chain has TRBV18 and TRBJ1-5; maybe TRBD1 (5 bases). This CDR3 has 16 amino acids. V dropped 2 bases and J dropped 7 bases, with 18 bases sitting between them. Germline assignment: CDR1 KGHSH and CDR2 LQKENI. In DNA, the CDR3 is TGTGCCAGCTCACCAGATCGGCAGGGCGGAGGGCAGCCCCAGCATTTT. Amino acid sequence: CASSPDRQGGGQPQHF.

In this sample, this clonotype turned up a few times. The rearrangement uses TRBV29-1 and TRBJ1-2; 7 positions match TRBD1. The CDR3 loop spans 16 amino acids. CDR1 is SQVTM, CDR2 ANQGSEA, per germline. V lost 4 bases, J lost 5 bases, and 16 bases stayed unmatched. The CDR3 spells CSVVGSRQGSIYGYTF. CDR3 in DNA: TGCAGCGTTGTGGGAAGCAGACAGGGCTCGATTTATGGCTACACCTTC.

V usage is TRBV7-3 and J usage is TRBJ2-1; 7 nucleotides line up with TRBD1. CDR1 is SGHTA, CDR2 FQGTGA, per germline. This CDR3 comprises 15 residues. The trim removed 5 bases at V and 4 bases at J, leaving 8 bases unmatched. The DNA for the CDR3 is TGTGCCAGCAGCCCCACAGGGGACCGATACAATGAGCAGTTCTTC. It yields the protein CASSPTGDRYNEQFF.

Notes on this clonotype: A much larger clonotype is one base distant, so this may be a read error. V is TRBV5-6 and J is TRBJ2-3; 9 bases line up with TRBD1. This CDR3 is built from 17 residues. The V gene end was trimmed by 4 bases and the J gene end by 5 bases; junction bases not matched to a gene: 14. Looked up from germline, CDR1 is SGHDT and CDR2 is YYEEEE. Here the CDR3 reads CASSPRPWTGDEDTQYF. In DNA form, the CDR3 reads TGTGCCAGCAGCCCGAGACCCTGGACAGGGGACGAAGATACGCAGTATTTT. Looking up the rest from reference TRBV5-6 and TRBJ2-3 gives the full variable domain: DAGVTQSPTHLIKTRGQQVTLRCSPKSGHDTVSWYQQALGQGPQFIFQYYEEEERQRGNFPDRFSGHQFPNYSSELNVNALLLGDSALYLCASSPRPWTGDEDTQYFGPGTRLTVL.

V gene TRBV7-2 combines with J gene TRBJ2-7, with 9 bases fitting TRBD2. The CDR3 extends over 17 amino acids. The junction had 11 bases not matched to a gene; V was cut back by 5 bases and J by 0 bases. The V gene's germline CDR1 is SGHTA and CDR2 FQGNSA. The CDR3 nucleotides read TGTGCCAGCAGCCAATACCTGACTAGCGGAACCTCCTACGAGCAGTACTTC. Amino acids: CASSQYLTSGTSYEQYF.

This rearrangement joins TRBV7-9 to TRBJ1-2, with a possible D match to TRBD1 (6 bases). The CDR3 runs 15 residues. V was shortened by 7 bases and J by 2 bases, with 17 bases between the two germline ends. Per the germline V gene, CDR1 is SEHNR and CDR2 is FQNEAQ (reference sequence). The CDR3 DNA reads as TGTGCCAGCACCCATCGAGGACAGCAAAACTATGGCTACACCTTC. It is translated as CASTHRGQQNYGYTF.

V and J are TRBV28 and TRBJ2-7; TRBD2 matches at 12 bases. V lost 6 bases and J lost 6; bases outside the gene matches: 15. Germline lookup yields CDR1 MDHEN and CDR2 SYDVKM. The CDR3 has 17 amino acids. The DNA of the CDR3 is TGTGCCAGCAGGTCGCCGGGACTAGCGGGCGGAAGCTGCGAGCAGTACTTC. As protein: CASRSPGLAGGSCEQYF.